The 27 T cell receptor beta chains presented below share a single source sample, sequenced in a study of CD8 T cells in ankylosing spondylitis. One entry per CDR3 protein, called by TCRdb with MiXCR from the 5' RACE reads. Among about 250,000 distinct CDR3 sequences listed, roughly a quarter were seen once. The material sequenced was blood, either unsorted or a sorted T cell fraction (not recorded which). These receptors were taken from a male donor with ankylosing spondylitis or in good health (not recorded which).

This clonotype was recorded a few times. The chain uses TRBV6-1 and TRBJ1-5; 7 nucleotides agree with TRBD1. V was pared by 1 base and J by 0 bases, with 3 bases of the junction left unmatched. Germline assignment: CDR1 MNHNS and CDR2 SASEGT. The CDR3 is made up of 16 amino acids. In DNA, the CDR3 is TGTGCCAGCAGTGAAGACAGGGGTGTTAGCAATCAGCCCCAGCATTTT. Residues: CASSEDRGVSNQPQHF.

This chain joins TRBV29-1 and TRBJ2-1; D unclear. CDR3 length: 15 amino acids. V lost 3 bases and J 0 bases, leaving 12 bases between the germline ends. Germline lookup yields CDR1 SQVTM and CDR2 ANQGSEA. The CDR3 spells CSVDTTTSSYNEQFF. The CDR3 DNA reads TGCAGCGTTGATACAACGACAAGCTCCTACAATGAGCAGTTCTTC.

At least ten counts were recorded for this clonotype. The V call is TRBV20-1, the J call TRBJ1-1; D gene unclear. The CDR3 length is 13 residues. V shed 6 bases and J shed 5 bases, with 16 bases lying between them. Germline V gene lookup returns CDR1 DFQATT and CDR2 SNEGSKA (reference sequence). The CDR3 DNA is TGCAGTGCCAAGACGGACCTGAGGACTGAAGCTTTCTTT. As protein: CSAKTDLRTEAFF.

This clonotype was detected a few times. The chain combines TRBV27 with TRBJ1-1; 7 bases align to TRBD1. With V trimmed by 5 bases and J by 5 bases, 8 bases remained unmatched. This CDR3 has 14 residues. Germline CDR1 reads MNHEY; CDR2 reads SMNVEV (reference sequence). CDR3 in DNA: TGTGCCAGCAGTCCAGAGAGGGGGCTTACTGAAGCTTTCTTT. This codes for CASSPERGLTEAFF.

This clonotype was found many times. The chain employs TRBV29-1 and TRBJ1-1; D gene ambiguous. Germline V CDR1 and CDR2: SQVTM, ANQGSEA. V lost 0 bases, J lost 6 bases, and 5 bases lay in between. CDR3 size: 11 residues. The CDR3 is CSVEDLAEAFF. In DNA form, the CDR3 reads TGCAGCGTTGAAGATCTCGCTGAAGCTTTCTTT. The whole variable domain, remainder taken from reference TRBV29-1 and TRBJ1-1, is SAVISQKPSRDICQRGTSLTIQCQVDSQVTMMFWYRQQPGQSLTLIATANQGSEATYESGFVIDKFPISRPNLTFSTLTVSNMSPEDSSIYLCSVEDLAEAFFGQGTRLTVV.

This clonotype was seen at least ten times. This chain uses TRBV6-2 or TRBV6-3 with TRBJ2-2; 7 nucleotides match TRBD2. Per germline, CDR1 MNHEY and CDR2 SVGEGT. Trimming cost V 0 bases and J 8 bases; bases outside gene matches: 21. This CDR3 contains 20 residues. CDR3: CASSYSTAPDGRWGIGELFF. The CDR3 nucleotides are TGTGCCAGCAGTTACTCGACAGCCCCCGACGGGAGGTGGGGGATTGGGGAGCTGTTTTTT.

Many counts were recorded for this clonotype. The chain recombines TRBV29-1 with TRBJ2-2, with TRBD1 matching 9 bases. The CDR3 is 16 amino acids. With 5 bases clipped from V and 3 bases from J, the junction kept 10 bases outside the gene matches. The V gene's germline CDR1 is SQVTM and CDR2 ANQGSEA. The CDR3 loop is CSVLGTGRLDTGELFF. The CDR3 DNA reads as TGCAGCGTTCTGGGGACAGGGCGGTTGGACACCGGGGAGCTGTTTTTT.

This clonotype was found a few times. CDR3 DNA: TGTGCCAGCAGCTCCGGCGGGGGGGTAATTACCGATACGCAGTATTTT. This encodes CASSSGGGVITDTQYF. The chain couples TRBV5-4 to TRBJ2-3, with 9 bases fitting TRBD2. CDR3 length: 16 residues. CDR1 is SGHNT, CDR2 YYREEE, per germline (reference sequence). V shed 3 bases and J 6 bases; nucleotides not matched to a gene: 11.

CDR3 DNA sequence: TGCAGTGCTAGAGATTTAGCGCCAGGGGACACCGGGGAGCTGTTTTTT. As protein: CSARDLAPGDTGELFF. The chain combines TRBV20-1 with TRBJ2-2, with D tentatively TRBD1 (6 bases). CDR3 length: 16 residues. V lost 0 bases and J lost 3, with 14 bases in between. CDR1 and CDR2 from the germline V gene are DFQATT and SNEGSKA (reference sequence).

This clonotype was counted at least ten times. The gene calls are TRBV7-3 and TRBJ2-3; 10 bases line up with TRBD2. The CDR3 consists of 14 residues. CDR1 and CDR2 (germline): SGHTA, FQGTGA. J was trimmed by 3 bases and V by 5 bases; bases with no gene match: 2. The CDR3 DNA reads as TGTGCCAGCAGCCGACTAGCGGGTACAGATACGCAGTATTTT. It specifies CASSRLAGTDTQYF. Combining the CDR3 with reference TRBV7-3 and TRBJ2-3 gives the whole variable domain GAGVSQTPSNKVTEKGKYVELRCDPISGHTALYWYRQSLGQGPEFLIYFQGTGAADDSGLPNDRFFAVRPEGSVSTLKIQRTERGDSAVYLCASSRLAGTDTQYFGPGTRLTVL.

The V call is TRBV20-1, the J call TRBJ2-7; possibly TRBD2 for D (6 bases). V gave up 6 bases and J gave up 12 bases, with 15 bases separating them. The CDR3 length is 10 residues. The germline gives CDR1 DFQATT, CDR2 SNEGSKA (reference sequence). The CDR3 sequence: CSAGTAGMYF. DNA for the CDR3: TGCAGTGCAGGGACTGCGGGTATGTACTTC.

As concerns this clonotype: One base away lies a much larger clone, so this may be a sequencing read error. The rearrangement links TRBV7-3 to TRBJ2-2; a weak D match, TRBD1 (5 bases). The germline CDR1 and CDR2 sequences are SGHTA and FQGTGA. The CDR3 totals 14 residues. The CDR3 loop is CASSSRANTVELFF. The CDR3 DNA follows: TGTGCCAGCAGCTCCAGGGCGAACACCGTGGAGCTGTTTTTT.

A few counts support this clonotype. The chain couples TRBV20-1 to TRBJ2-1; 10 bases map to TRBD2. The CDR3 sequence is 16 residues long. CDR1 is DFQATT, CDR2 SNEGSKA, per germline (reference sequence). The CDR3 loop is CSQRPGLALSYNEQFF. DNA for the CDR3: TGCAGCCAACGACCGGGACTAGCGCTTTCCTACAATGAGCAGTTCTTC.

This clonotype was seen a handful of times. The chain has TRBV5-1 and TRBJ2-5; the D gene is possibly TRBD1 (5 bases). This CDR3 spans 15 amino acids. Germline values: CDR1 SGHRS, CDR2 YFSETQ. Trimming cost V 6 bases and J 2 bases, with 17 bases left between them. CDR3 sequence reads: CASKSGAEIQETQYF. The CDR3, as DNA: TGCGCCAGCAAATCTGGGGCGGAGATACAAGAGACCCAGTACTTC.

The V and J genes are TRBV4-2 and TRBJ2-1; D possibly uses TRBD1 or TRBD2 (6 bases each). This CDR3 contains 13 residues. Looked up from germline, CDR1 is LGHNA and CDR2 is YNFKEQ. The V end was cut by 4 bases, the J end by 5 bases, with 9 bases between. The DNA of the CDR3 is TGTGCCAGCAGCCCCGGGGGCGACAATGAGCAGTTCTTC. It encodes CASSPGGDNEQFF.

The CDR3 here is CASSSGTSGGNNEQFF. The CDR3 region has the DNA TGTGCCAGCAGCAGCGGGACTAGCGGGGGGAACAATGAGCAGTTCTTC. The chain uses TRBV7-8 and TRBJ2-1; 15 bases line up with TRBD2. This CDR3 has 16 residues. Germline loops: CDR1 SGHVS, CDR2 FQNEAQ. V lost 5 bases and J lost 5; bases outside the gene matches: 4.

There are a few counts of this clonotype. The chain couples TRBV12-3 or TRBV12-4 to TRBJ2-3; 12 bases align to TRBD2. The CDR3 runs 14 residues. After removal of 7 bases from V and 6 bases from J, the junction contained 5 bases not matched to a gene. The CDR3 protein is CASTLAGGKDTQYF. For the CDR3, the DNA is TGTGCCAGCACCCTAGCGGGGGGGAAGGATACGCAGTATTTT.

This clonotype was found a few times. CDR3 DNA: TGCAGTGCTCCCCGACAGGGGCGTACCGGGGAGCTGTTTTTT. It yields the protein CSAPRQGRTGELFF. The rearrangement uses TRBV20-1 and TRBJ2-2; 8 bases are shared with TRBD1. J was trimmed by 5 bases and V by 5 bases; bases with no gene match: 7. This CDR3 contains 14 residues. The germline V gene encodes CDR1 DFQATT and CDR2 SNEGSKA (reference sequence).

For this clonotype: This sequence may be a read error, since a much larger clone differs from it by one base. Given the absence of the conserved phenylalanine or tryptophan at the CDR3 end, a read error is likely. The chain recombines TRBV20-1 with TRBJ1-1; 7 bases are a match to TRBD1. Losses at the gene ends were 6 bases for V and 4 bases for J; bases not matched to a gene: 11. In germline, CDR1 is DFQATT, CDR2 SNEGSKA (reference sequence). There are 14 residues in the CDR3. The DNA of the CDR3 is TGCAGTGCGGAAAGAAGGACAGGAGGCACTGAAGCTTTCTTA. Its translation: CSAERRTGGTEAFL.

This chain uses TRBV12-3 or TRBV12-4 with TRBJ1-1; D unclear. V was pared by 2 bases and J by 4 bases, with 8 bases between. This CDR3 region has 13 residues. CDR3 region: CASSLLWGTEAFF. In DNA form, the CDR3 reads TGTGCCAGCAGTTTATTGTGGGGCACTGAAGCTTTCTTT.

This clonotype was counted a few times. This chain uses TRBV29-1 with TRBJ2-5; a weak D match, TRBD2 (5 bases). CDR3 size: 11 residues. Per germline, CDR1 SQVTM and CDR2 ANQGSEA. V gave up 6 bases and J gave up 3 bases, with 8 bases separating them. The CDR3 protein is CSVLAEETQYF. CDR3 nucleotides: TGCAGCGTCCTAGCTGAAGAGACCCAGTACTTC.

In its sample, this clonotype was seen many times. The chain employs TRBV25-1 and TRBJ1-6, with TRBD1 as a possible D gene (6 bases). V was shortened by 3 bases and J by 0 bases, with 12 bases between the two germline ends. CDR1 MGHDK and CDR2 SYGVNS come from the germline V gene. This CDR3 has 17 residues. DNA for the CDR3: TGTGCCAGCAGTGACAGGGGCCTTAGCTCCTATAATTCACCCCTCCACTTT. Amino acids: CASSDRGLSSYNSPLHF.

This clonotype was recorded only once. This may arise from a read error, as a much more abundant clone is one base away. V gene TRBV20-1 combines with J gene TRBJ2-1; D is unclear. V shed 7 bases and J shed 6 bases, with 10 bases lying between them. In germline, CDR1 is DFQATT, CDR2 SNEGSKA (reference sequence). The CDR3 has 11 amino acids. CDR3 sequence (DNA): TGCAGTGGTGGCCTCCCCAATGAGCAGTTCTTC. Translation: CSGGLPNEQFF.

At least ten counts were recorded for this clonotype. The V gene is TRBV6-5, the J gene TRBJ1-6; TRBD1 might be the D (6 bases). The CDR3 has 15 amino acids. From germline, CDR1 is MNHEY and CDR2 SVGAGI. V dropped 1 base and J dropped 9 bases, with 13 bases sitting between them. CDR3 in DNA: TGTGCCAGCAGTTACTGGGGCAGGGGTGGTTCACCCCTCCACTTT. This encodes CASSYWGRGGSPLHF.

This clonotype was detected many times. The junction and the germline gene differ at one end; a read error may be behind it. This chain uses TRBV7-7 with TRBJ2-1; 10 bases are a match to TRBD2. Germline CDR1 reads SSHAT; CDR2 reads FNYEAQ (reference sequence). CDR3 length equals 15 residues. Written as DNA, the CDR3 is TGTGCTAGCAGCTCAGCGGGGGGGTCCTACAATGAGCAGTTCTTC. Protein: CASSSAGGSYNEQFF.

This chain uses TRBV29-1 with TRBJ1-1; the D gene is possibly TRBD1 (6 bases). The CDR3 has 12 amino acids. Germline assignment: CDR1 SQVTM and CDR2 ANQGSEA. The V and J ends lost 8 bases and 6 bases respectively, with 16 bases between them. CDR3 sequence reads: CSPRRGQAEAFF. The CDR3 DNA is TGCAGCCCCCGCCGGGGACAAGCTGAAGCTTTCTTT.

This clonotype was observed a few times. The J gene is TRBJ1-5, the V gene TRBV6-5, with 7 bases lining up with TRBD1. The CDR3 is made up of 14 amino acids. The germline V gene encodes CDR1 MNHEY and CDR2 SVGAGI. V was pared by 4 bases and J by 6 bases, with 6 bases of the junction left unmatched. Here the CDR3 reads CASSFRQGGQPQHF. DNA of the CDR3: TGTGCCAGCAGTTTTAGACAGGGAGGTCAGCCCCAGCATTTT.